This is a list of T cell receptor beta chains from one sample in a study of blood T cell repertoires in COVID-19. Libraries were prepared by immunoSEQ multiplex PCR; TCRdb keeps only in-frame clonotypes and omits some of them. Here the sample spans tens of thousands of clones, around 90% being singletons. The specimen sequenced was peripheral blood. The receptors originated from a man aged 40-49 years with COVID-19, enrolled during active disease. Both conserved end residues are trimmed from each CDR3. The D gene is left open where the match is weak.

V	J	D	CDR3
TRBV11-2	TRBJ2-7	NA	ASSLEREGAEQY
TRBV3-1/TRBV3-2	TRBJ1-4	NA	ASSPYLLGEKLF
TRBV15	TRBJ2-1	TRBD2	ATSSGLAGYNEQF
TRBV18	TRBJ2-5	TRBD2	ASSPNLAGAGETQY
TRBV7-2	TRBJ1-1	NA	ASSSAGGKGAF
TRBV19	TRBJ2-3	NA	ASSRGMGATDTQY
TRBV12-3/TRBV12-4	TRBJ1-1	NA	ASSMNTEAF
TRBV6-1	TRBJ2-5	TRBD1	ASSVNPGQGVVSQY
TRBV7-9	TRBJ1-1	NA	ASSWQGNTEAF
TRBV28	TRBJ1-2	NA	ASSYGGRDYGYT
TRBV18	TRBJ1-1	NA	ASSKTGITEAF
TRBV5-1	TRBJ1-4	TRBD1	ASRMDRVNEKLF
TRBV29-1	TRBJ2-7	TRBD1	SVDSGQGAEQY
TRBV27	TRBJ1-2	TRBD1	ASSSPGTGVDGYT
TRBV29-1	TRBJ2-3	NA	SVRTGTDTQY
TRBV5-6	TRBJ2-2	NA	ASSLRVFGELF
TRBV23-1	TRBJ2-3	TRBD2	ASPFQKRGAARFTDTQY
TRBV3-1/TRBV3-2	TRBJ1-2	NA	ASSQDSGRANGYT
TRBV4-1	TRBJ2-3	TRBD2	ASSQDTGLASADTQY
TRBV29-1	TRBJ1-1	NA	SVQRNTEAF
TRBV2	TRBJ1-6	NA	ASRQGSYNSPLH
TRBV5-1	TRBJ2-2	TRBD1	ASTGGPARAGELF
TRBV9	TRBJ2-3	TRBD2	ASSAGLAGGVSSTDTQY
TRBV13	TRBJ2-7	NA	ASSPSVSYEQY
TRBV6-6	TRBJ2-5	NA	ASSYSGAQETQY
TRBV4-1	TRBJ2-3	NA	ASSQARAEAQY
TRBV3-1/TRBV3-2	TRBJ2-5	TRBD2	ASSQGTSGRQETQY
TRBV7-9	TRBJ2-1	NA	ASSFGAAADEQF
TRBV2	TRBJ1-4	TRBD1	ASRRTGGATNEKLF
TRBV6-5	TRBJ1-2	NA	ASRTSSQGGGYT
TRBV9	TRBJ2-3	NA	ASSLGISGTDTQY
TRBV2	TRBJ1-6	NA	ASSGGQRGTPLH
TRBV12-3/TRBV12-4	TRBJ2-2	TRBD1	ASSIGTVGELF
TRBV11-2	TRBJ2-5	NA	ATRGAEQETQY
TRBV5-1	TRBJ1-6	NA	ASSYQGPKGNSPLH
TRBV11-3	TRBJ1-1	NA	ASSGRDGLATEAF
TRBV27	TRBJ1-2	NA	ASRWGGNGYT
TRBV7-8	TRBJ2-1	NA	ASGGRAVNEQF
TRBV6-5	TRBJ1-1	NA	ASSPTAAAEAF
TRBV7-9	TRBJ2-5	TRBD2	ASSWGGQETQY
TRBV5-1	TRBJ1-1	NA	ASSLNSMNTEAF
TRBV7-3	TRBJ2-3	TRBD1	ASSPGQPVHTQY
TRBV2	TRBJ2-2	NA	ASRNSRGGELF
TRBV12-3/TRBV12-4	TRBJ1-2	NA	ASSGGGVGYT
TRBV3-1/TRBV3-2	TRBJ1-1	TRBD1	ASSPTGDRHMNTEAF
TRBV28	TRBJ2-2	TRBD2	ASSSRRIGLAGATNTGELF
TRBV13	TRBJ2-5	TRBD2	ASRPGLAGQETQY
TRBV19	TRBJ2-7	NA	ASSIGGSVGEQY
TRBV14	TRBJ1-1	NA	ASSPALKGGAF
TRBV27	TRBJ1-3	TRBD1	ASSPQGSGNTIY
TRBV7-9	TRBJ1-2	TRBD1	ASSLAGQLNYGYT
TRBV5-4	TRBJ2-3	NA	ASSRGAGSEDTQY